This T cell receptor (beta chain) came from a study of cytomegalovirus exposure and HLA in healthy donors. General observations from the study: According to a subsequent analysis, TCR clusters from the first cohort were inclined to appear together in the roughly 130 validation repertoires. Investigators reported 150 to 200 TCR beta chains as tied to cytomegalovirus. Reportedly, cytomegalovirus status was diagnosed with high sensitivity and specificity.

The trim removed 4 bases at V and 5 bases at J, leaving 4 bases unmatched. The CDR3 consists of 13 residues. Germline CDR1 and CDR2: SGHVS and FNYEAQ. A remark on this clone: Antigen unknown.

The donors were part of the approximately 120-subject validation cohort, which stood apart from the roughly 680-subject first cohort. Sequenced by immunoSEQ multiplex PCR; TCRdb stores in-frame clones only, minus some. The sample yields 90,000 to 150,000 clones, about nine tenths seen once. The chain links TRBV7-6 to TRBJ2-5; 7 nucleotides match TRBD1. This sequence originates from a young man in good health and CMV-seronegative. Sequenced material: PBMCs. The CDR3 sequence: CASSSGQEETQYF. CDR3 nucleotide sequence: TGTGCCAGCAGCTCCGGACAGGAGGAGACCCAGTACTTC.